The rows below give T cell receptor beta chains drawn from one sample of a study of shared clonotypes between healthy human individuals. The protocol was immunoSEQ multiplex PCR, while the TCRdb copy is restricted to in-frame clones and leaves out a portion. This table holds a few hundred thousand clones, around 81% found once. The sample was PBMCs. All receptors derive from a woman aged 35 to 49 in good health. Some clones in this sample may be carry-over from other donors' samples. Both conserved end residues are part of each CDR3. Each record gives: V gene, J gene, clone size, D gene, CDR3 protein, CDR3 DNA. A D gene is named only where the DNA matches it firmly. Not all rows give a size; the values are once, few, many and, for expanded clones, a class.

>TRBV19|TRBJ1-2|NA|TRBD1
CASSQGQPLYGYTF
TGTGCCAGTAGCCAGGGACAGCCCCTCTATGGCTACACCTTC
>TRBV28|TRBJ1-4|few|NA
CASSPPDPGKLFF
TGTGCCAGCAGCCCCCCGGATCCGGGAAAACTGTTTTTT
>TRBV7-9|TRBJ2-5|many|NA
CASSLMSIETQYF
TGTGCCAGCAGCTTGATGTCAATAGAGACCCAGTACTTC
>TRBV30|TRBJ1-3|NA|TRBD1
CAWSTDRARHTIYF
TGTGCCTGGAGTACAGACAGGGCGCGGCACACCATATATTTT
>TRBV29-1|TRBJ2-7|NA|NA
CSGSGKSSYEQYF
TGCAGCGGTTCAGGGAAGAGCTCCTACGAGCAGTACTTC
>TRBV7-3|TRBJ1-2|NA|NA
CASSIGPRGGSGYTF
TGTGCCAGCAGCATCGGACCCAGGGGAGGCTCTGGCTACACCTTC
>TRBV10-3|TRBJ1-1|NA|NA
CAISGEGLGEAFF
TGTGCCATCAGTGGGGAGGGCCTAGGGGAAGCTTTCTTT
>TRBV18|TRBJ2-5|NA|TRBD2
CASSLYLAVQETQYF
TGTGCCAGCTCACTATATCTAGCGGTACAAGAGACCCAGTACTTC
>TRBV5-8|TRBJ2-3|NA|NA
CASSLVGTDTQYF
TGTGCCAGCAGCTTAGTGGGGACAGATACGCAGTATTTT
>TRBV2|TRBJ2-7|NA|TRBD1
CASSEGTGTYEQYF
TGTGCCAGCAGTGAAGGGACAGGAACCTACGAGCAGTACTTC
>TRBV30|TRBJ1-1|NA|NA
CAWSPDPQKLGAFF
TGTGCCTGGAGTCCCGACCCACAAAAACTAGGGGCTTTCTTT
>TRBV7-6|TRBJ1-4|NA|NA
CASSLVADLNEKLFF
TGTGCCAGCAGCTTAGTGGCAGACCTGAATGAAAAACTGTTTTTT
>TRBV18|TRBJ2-7|NA|NA
CASSTGSRREQYF
TGTGCCAGCTCCACCGGGTCGCGGAGGGAGCAGTACTTC
>TRBV29-1|TRBJ2-3|NA|TRBD1
CSVGTGQGGLGADTQYF
TGCAGCGTTGGAACGGGACAGGGGGGACTCGGGGCAGATACGCAGTATTTT
>TRBV5-1|TRBJ1-1|NA|NA
CASSLGQSYPNTEAFF
TGCGCCAGCAGCTTGGGACAAAGCTATCCGAACACTGAAGCTTTCTTT
>TRBV28|TRBJ2-3|many|TRBD1
CASSTGTGRTDTQYF
TGTGCCAGCAGTACTGGGACAGGGCGCACAGATACGCAGTATTTT
>TRBV18|TRBJ1-1|NA|TRBD1
CASSGGQGATEAFF
TGTGCCAGCTCGGGAGGACAGGGGGCCACTGAAGCTTTCTTT
>TRBV9|TRBJ2-1|few|NA
CASSVGARFADEQFF
TGTGCCAGCAGCGTAGGGGCCCGATTCGCGGATGAGCAGTTCTTC
>TRBV5-1|TRBJ1-1|NA|NA
CASSLDPTNTEAFF
TGCGCCAGCAGCTTGGACCCAACGAACACTGAAGCTTTCTTT
>TRBV7-3|TRBJ1-1|NA|NA
CASSLMGGRDGTEAFF
TGTGCCAGCAGCTTAATGGGGGGACGCGATGGCACTGAAGCTTTCTTT
>TRBV6-6|TRBJ1-5|NA|NA
CASSYLGNSNQPQHF
TGTGCCAGCAGTTACTTGGGGAATAGCAATCAGCCCCAGCATTTT
>TRBV20-1|TRBJ2-1|NA|NA
CSAIGGHEQFF
TGCAGTGCTATCGGGGGCCATGAGCAGTTCTTC
>TRBV7-2|TRBJ2-3|NA|NA
CASSLVVDTQYF
TGTGCCAGCAGCTTAGTGGTAGATACGCAGTATTTT
>TRBV6-1|TRBJ2-7|NA|NA
CASRKGSEAYEQYF
TGTGCTAGCAGAAAGGGTTCAGAAGCCTACGAGCAGTACTTC
>TRBV28|TRBJ2-7|NA|TRBD1
CASGRTGWYEQYF
TGTGCCAGCGGGAGGACAGGGTGGTACGAGCAGTACTTC